This T cell receptor beta chain was identified during a study of blood T cell repertoires in COVID-19. The wider study: Material from acute and convalescent COVID-19 was sourced from the United States, Italy and Spain.

The protocol was immunoSEQ multiplex PCR, while the TCRdb copy is restricted to in-frame clones and leaves out a portion. The sample has 200,000 to 250,000 clones, about four fifths seen once. Study members were between about 18 and 89 years old and lived in 24 US regions. In assigning cohorts, the study relied on participant-reported clinical history. V was clipped by 2 bases and J by 2 bases, with 10 bases between them. Germline V gene lookup returns CDR1 MNHEY and CDR2 SMNVEV (reference sequence). This CDR3 has 15 amino acids. The sequencing input was PBMCs or T cells enriched from blood (not recorded which). The sequence was collected from a woman aged 40-49 years who had been exposed to COVID-19. This chain links TRBV27 with TRBJ2-1; D remains unclear. CDR3 DNA sequence: TGTGCCAGCAGTTTAGGGCAGGCCACCTACAATGAGCAGTTCTTC. Protein product: CASSLGQATYNEQFF.